What follows are 8 T cell receptor beta chains derived from one specimen sequenced in a study of shared clonotypes between healthy human individuals. Assay used: immunoSEQ multiplex PCR; TCRdb lists only in-frame clones, some missing. Of 450,000 to 550,000 clones in the sample, approximately 79% were seen once. Sequencing input: PBMCs. The receptors come from a woman in her forties in good health. Some clones in this sample may be carry-over from other donors' samples.

The chain has TRBV29-1 and TRBJ1-2, with D perhaps TRBD1 (6 bases). V was shortened by 5 bases and J by 0 bases, with 13 bases between the two germline ends. The germline gives CDR1 SQVTM, CDR2 ANQGSEA. This CDR3 has 14 residues. CDR3 loop: CSVRDTIANYGYTF. The CDR3 DNA reads as TGCAGCGTTCGGGACACCATAGCTAACTATGGCTACACCTTC.

J is TRBJ2-2 and V is TRBV28; D is unclear. Trimming stripped 3 bases from V and 6 bases from J, with 8 bases between. This CDR3 is built from 13 residues. Germline CDR1 is MDHEN and CDR2 is SYDVKM. The CDR3 nucleotides read TGTGCCAGCAGTTTTGGGGTAGCCGGGGAGCTGTTTTTT. It codes for CASSFGVAGELFF.

This clone has only a few counts. This chain uses TRBV29-1 with TRBJ1-1, with D possibly being TRBD1 (5 bases). V was shortened by 6 bases and J by 1 base, with 12 bases between the two germline ends. The CDR3 runs 13 residues. CDR1 is SQVTM and CDR2 is ANQGSEA in the germline V gene. The CDR3 region is CSVGDAGNTEAFF. The DNA of the CDR3 is TGCAGCGTGGGGGACGCGGGGAACACTGAAGCTTTCTTT. Filled out from reference TRBV29-1 and TRBJ1-1, the complete variable domain reads SAVISQKPSRDICQRGTSLTIQCQVDSQVTMMFWYRQQPGQSLTLIATANQGSEATYESGFVIDKFPISRPNLTFSTLTVSNMSPEDSSIYLCSVGDAGNTEAFFGQGTRLTVV.

The gene calls are TRBV7-6 and TRBJ2-1; the match to TRBD1 covers 7 bases. The germline CDR1 and CDR2 sequences are SGHVS and FNYEAQ. The CDR3 spans 15 residues. Germline trimming cut 1 base from V and 4 bases from J; bases unmatched to any gene: 4. The CDR3 DNA reads TGTGCCAGCAGCTTAGGACAGGGCCCATACAATGAGCAGTTCTTC. Amino acids: CASSLGQGPYNEQFF.

The chain couples TRBV10-3 to TRBJ2-1; D tentatively fits TRBD1 or TRBD2 (6 bases each). With 7 bases removed from V and 1 base from J, the gap between germline ends came to 14 bases. The CDR3 is 15 residues long. Looked up from germline, CDR1 is ENHRY and CDR2 is SYGVKD. As DNA, the CDR3 is TGTGCCATCAAAGGGGGAGGCCCATCCTACAATGAGCAGTTCTTC. It encodes CAIKGGGPSYNEQFF.

This clone has more than one count but fewer than ten. This chain uses TRBV29-1 with TRBJ1-1; TRBD1 matches 9 bases. The CDR3 is 13 residues long. Trimming cost V 6 bases and J 6 bases; bases outside gene matches: 8. Per the germline V gene, CDR1 is SQVTM and CDR2 is ANQGSEA. CDR3 in DNA: TGCAGCGTCCCCGGGACAGGGTTGGCTGAAGCTTTCTTT. Translating gives CSVPGTGLAEAFF.

About this clone itself: Other DNA variants within this sample encode the same CDR3. The CDR3 loop reads CASSLTRQETQYF. For the CDR3, the DNA is TGTGCCAGCAGCTTAACCCGCCAAGAGACCCAGTACTTC. This chain links TRBV7-3 with TRBJ2-5; D gene unclear. V was clipped by 0 bases and J by 1 base, with 3 bases between them. Per the germline V gene, CDR1 is SGHTA and CDR2 is FQGTGA. The CDR3 spans 13 residues.

This clone was observed at least ten times. The chain carries TRBV7-2 and TRBJ2-1; D is perhaps TRBD1 or TRBD2 (6 bases each). Per germline, CDR1 SGHTA and CDR2 FQGNSA. Trimming removed 4 bases from V and 6 bases from J, with 16 bases in between. CDR3 size: 15 residues. CDR3 bases: TGTGCCAGCAGCTACCGGAGGGGGACTGTCAATGAGCAGTTCTTC. Translated, it gives CASSYRRGTVNEQFF.